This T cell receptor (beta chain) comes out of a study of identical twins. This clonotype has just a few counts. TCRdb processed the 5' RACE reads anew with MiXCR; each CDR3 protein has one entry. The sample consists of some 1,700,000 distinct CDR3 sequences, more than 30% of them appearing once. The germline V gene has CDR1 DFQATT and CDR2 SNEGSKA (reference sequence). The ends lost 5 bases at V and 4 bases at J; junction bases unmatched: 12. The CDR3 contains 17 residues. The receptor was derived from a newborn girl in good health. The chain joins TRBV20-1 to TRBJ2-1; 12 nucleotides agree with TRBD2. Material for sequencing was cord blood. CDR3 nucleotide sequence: TGCAGTGCTTCTAGCGGGAGGGCCTCAGGGGGTTACAATGAGCAGTTCTTC. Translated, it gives CSASSGRASGGYNEQFF.